The 32 T cell receptor beta chains below all came from one sample that was sequenced in a study of OX40 agonist ivuxolimab in advanced cancers. Repertoires were generated with immunoSEQ multiplex PCR, while TCRdb's copy carries only in-frame clones and drops some. This table holds 80,000 or so clones, almost 85% found once. The sequencing used CD4+ or CD8+ T cells sorted from blood, collected in a trial of the OX40 agonist ivuxolimab. These receptors were taken from an adult with an advanced solid tumor such as melanoma, head and neck, liver or kidney cancer.

Only one count was recorded for this clone. This chain links TRBV7-9 with TRBJ2-1, with 8 bases identical to TRBD2. Germline trimming cut 6 bases from V and 5 bases from J; bases unmatched to any gene: 6. This CDR3 contains 14 residues. Looked up from germline, CDR1 is SEHNR and CDR2 is FQNEAQ (reference sequence). The CDR3 region has the DNA TGTGCCAGCAGGACTACTAGCGGAAACAATGAGCAGTTCTTC. Residues: CASRTTSGNNEQFF.

The V gene is TRBV6-1, the J gene TRBJ1-5, with 8 bases fitting TRBD1. Losses at the gene ends were 7 bases for V and 4 bases for J; bases not matched to a gene: 6. Germline V gene lookup returns CDR1 MNHNS and CDR2 SASEGT. The CDR3 consists of 14 residues. CDR3 amino acids: CASTPDRANQPQHF. CDR3 in DNA: TGTGCCAGCACTCCGGACAGGGCGAATCAGCCCCAGCATTTT.

This clone was picked up a small number of times. CDR3 coding DNA: TGTGCCAGCAGCTTAGGAGAGGACAACGAGCAGTACTTC. Encoded protein: CASSLGEDNEQYF. The chain employs TRBV7-9 and TRBJ2-7; D might be TRBD1 (5 bases). Germline CDR1 and CDR2: SEHNR and FQNEAQ (reference sequence). The CDR3 contains 13 residues. Trimming cost V 1 base and J 5 bases, with 9 bases left between them.

The rearrangement joins TRBV5-6 to TRBJ1-2; 9 bases match TRBD1. V gave up 5 bases and J gave up 1 base; unmatched junction bases: 3. Germline assignment: CDR1 SGHDT and CDR2 YYEEEE. The CDR3 is made up of 14 amino acids. The CDR3, as DNA: TGTGCCAGCAGACGACAGGGGGTTAACTATGGCTACACCTTC. Translation gives CASRRQGVNYGYTF.

The V and J genes are TRBV6-5 and TRBJ1-2; 9 bases are shared with TRBD1. With V trimmed by 1 base and J by 8 bases, 11 bases remained unmatched. Per germline, CDR1 MNHEY and CDR2 SVGAGI. The CDR3 loop spans 16 amino acids. CDR3: CASSYWGQGKPLGYTF. The CDR3 DNA reads as TGTGCCAGCAGTTACTGGGGACAGGGAAAGCCGCTGGGCTACACCTTC.

This clone has more than one count but fewer than ten. The chain uses TRBV7-8 and TRBJ2-1, with TRBD2 matching over 8 bases. Germline assignment: CDR1 SGHVS and CDR2 FQNEAQ. This CDR3 has 16 amino acids. The V gene end was trimmed by 1 base and the J gene end by 8 bases; junction bases not matched to a gene: 10. The CDR3 coding sequence is TGTGCCAGCAGCTTAGTGCTACGCGGGGGGTCGGATGAGCAGTTCTTC. Its translation is CASSLVLRGGSDEQFF.

J is TRBJ2-7 and V is TRBV6-1; TRBD1 agrees at 11 bases. V was clipped by 2 bases and J by 6 bases; unmatched bases: 15. Germline-derived CDR1 and CDR2 are MNHNS and SASEGT. This CDR3 spans 18 amino acids. Written as DNA, the CDR3 is TGTGCCAGCAGTGAATTCCCTTTCGGGGGGACAGGGGGAGTCGAGCAGTACTTC. Protein: CASSEFPFGGTGGVEQYF.

The gene calls are TRBV30 and TRBJ2-7; the match to TRBD1 covers 8 bases. J gave up 6 bases and V 0 bases, and 10 bases lay outside the gene matches. Germline V lookup: CDR1 GTSNPN, CDR2 SVGIG (reference sequence). The CDR3 has 15 residues. The CDR3, as DNA: TGTGCCTGGAGTGTAAACAGGGGGAGGTTTGGCGAGCAGTACTTC. Protein product: CAWSVNRGRFGEQYF.

The genes are TRBV5-1 and TRBJ2-3; 13 bases agree with TRBD2. V trimming: 5 bases; J trimming: 6 bases; junction bases outside the gene matches: 12. CDR1 and CDR2 (germline): SGHRS, YFSETQ. This CDR3 region has 17 residues. CDR3 protein: CASSTGTSGVWGDTQYF. The CDR3 coding sequence is TGCGCCAGCAGTACCGGGACTAGCGGGGTCTGGGGTGATACGCAGTATTTT. The full variable domain, rest sourced from reference TRBV5-1 and TRBJ2-3, is KAGVTQTPRYLIKTRGQQVTLSCSPISGHRSVSWYQQTPGQGLQFLFEYFSETQRNKGNFPGRFSGRQFSNSRSEMNVSTLELGDSALYLCASSTGTSGVWGDTQYFGPGTRLTVL.

This rearrangement joins TRBV5-8 to TRBJ2-7; D uncertain. Germline V lookup: CDR1 SGHTS, CDR2 YDEGEE. This CDR3 has 10 amino acids. Between the trimmed V and J ends, which lost 3 bases and 2 bases, there was a span of 0 bases. The CDR3 reads CASSSYEQYF. The CDR3 region has the DNA TGTGCCAGCAGCTCCTACGAGCAGTACTTC. Together with reference TRBV5-8 and TRBJ2-7, the CDR3 gives the full variable domain: EAGVTQSPTHLIKTRGQQATLRCSPISGHTSVYWYQQALGLGLQFLLWYDEGEERNRGNFPPRFSGRQFPNYSSELNVNALELEDSALYLCASSSYEQYFGPGTRLTVT.

This clone was found once. The chain recombines TRBV6-5 with TRBJ2-5, with TRBD1 matching 7 bases. Germline CDR1 and CDR2: MNHEY and SVGAGI. With V trimmed by 4 bases and J by 7 bases, 6 bases remained unmatched. The CDR3 is 13 residues long. CDR3 residues: CASSFTGDATQYF. The CDR3 nucleotides are TGTGCCAGCAGTTTCACAGGGGACGCGACCCAGTACTTC.

V usage is TRBV6-6 and J usage is TRBJ2-7; TRBD2 aligns across 16 bases. The CDR3 extends over 14 amino acids. J was trimmed by 9 bases and V by 5 bases; bases with no gene match: 4. The germline V gene has CDR1 MNHNY and CDR2 SVGAGI (reference sequence). The CDR3 sequence: CASSTGLAGGGQYF. CDR3 coding DNA: TGTGCCAGCAGTACGGGACTAGCGGGAGGGGGGCAGTACTTC.

The chain combines TRBV19 with TRBJ1-1, with a weak D call TRBD1 (6 bases). In germline, CDR1 is LNHDA, CDR2 SQIVND (reference sequence). Between the trimmed V and J ends, which lost 5 bases and 9 bases, there was a span of 19 bases. The CDR3 is made up of 14 amino acids. This CDR3 is CASSSTGRESKAFF. CDR3 DNA sequence: TGTGCCAGTAGTTCAACAGGGAGGGAGTCGAAAGCTTTCTTT.

The rearrangement uses TRBV6-1 and TRBJ1-5; D unclear. CDR1 and CDR2 from the germline V gene are MNHNS and SASEGT. The CDR3 spans 14 residues. The V gene lost 3 bases and the J gene lost 3 bases, with 9 bases spanning the gap. This CDR3 is CASSEGNINQPQHF. The CDR3 coding sequence is TGTGCCAGCAGTGAGGGCAATATCAATCAGCCCCAGCATTTT.

V gene TRBV4-3 combines with J gene TRBJ2-7, with D perhaps TRBD1 or TRBD2 (5 bases each). CDR3 size: 15 residues. From germline, CDR1 is LGHNA and CDR2 YSLEER. The germline V and J ends were trimmed by 1 base and 12 bases, with 22 bases remaining between them. The CDR3 reads CASSQVGERGPGRYF. In DNA form, the CDR3 reads TGCGCCAGCAGCCAAGTGGGGGAGCGTGGGCCTGGAAGGTACTTC.

This clone was picked up a small number of times. The V call is TRBV13, the J call TRBJ1-6, with D tentatively TRBD1 (6 bases). V was trimmed by 7 bases and J by 6 bases, leaving 13 bases between them. The CDR3 has 14 residues. Germline CDR1 reads PRHDT; CDR2 reads FYEKMQ (reference sequence). The chain's CDR3 is CASNPGRGNSPLHF. CDR3 bases: TGTGCCAGCAACCCGGGCAGGGGTAATTCACCCCTCCACTTT.

The chain has TRBV5-1 and TRBJ2-2, with 7 bases that match TRBD2. Unmatched junction bases numbered 7, after V lost 4 bases and J lost 4 bases. The V gene's germline CDR1 is SGHRS and CDR2 YFSETQ. The CDR3 is made up of 15 amino acids. The CDR3 spells CASSPRDYSTGELFF. In nucleotides, the CDR3 is TGCGCCAGCAGCCCACGGGACTACAGCACCGGGGAGCTGTTTTTT.

V gene TRBV7-7 combines with J gene TRBJ2-1; no clear D gene. Germline CDR1 is SSHAT and CDR2 is FNYEAQ (reference sequence). The V gene lost 1 base and the J gene lost 5 bases, with 6 bases spanning the gap. The CDR3 spans 13 residues. The CDR3 spells CASSLGIDNEQFF. The CDR3 nucleotides read TGTGCCAGCAGCTTAGGTATCGACAATGAGCAGTTCTTC.

As regards this clone: One end of the junction varies from germline; a read error may be responsible. The genes are TRBV15 and TRBJ2-7; D not resolved. This CDR3 is 16 amino acids long. Germline-derived CDR1 and CDR2 are LNHNV and YYDKDF (reference sequence). CDR3 DNA: TGTGCCACCAGCAGACGTGCGACACCGGCCGTGCTAGAGCAGAACTTC. It specifies CATSRRATPAVLEQNF.

This chain uses TRBV5-6 with TRBJ2-5; 7 positions agree with TRBD2. The germline V gene encodes CDR1 SGHDT and CDR2 YYEEEE. V was clipped by 4 bases and J by 3 bases; unmatched bases: 3. The CDR3 totals 13 residues. CDR3 sequence reads: CASSRSGEETQYF. The CDR3 DNA follows: TGTGCCAGCAGCCGCAGCGGGGAAGAGACCCAGTACTTC.

This sequence joins TRBV5-4 and TRBJ2-5; 8 bases are a match to TRBD2. Germline V gene lookup returns CDR1 SGHNT and CDR2 YYREEE (reference sequence). The V and J ends lost 4 bases and 2 bases, in that order; junction bases with no gene match: 4. This CDR3 region has 14 residues. CDR3 protein: CASSQGTRQETQYF. The CDR3 DNA reads TGTGCCAGCAGCCAGGGGACTAGACAAGAGACCCAGTACTTC.

The chain recombines TRBV6-5 with TRBJ2-7, with unresolved D. In germline, CDR1 is MNHEY, CDR2 SVGAGI. This CDR3 is built from 14 residues. Trimming shortened V by 5 bases and J by 2 bases, and 13 bases separated the two germline ends. The CDR3 region is CASSGNMIAYEQYF. Here the CDR3 DNA reads TGTGCCAGCAGTGGGAACATGATAGCCTACGAGCAGTACTTC.

J is TRBJ2-2 and V is TRBV5-1, with 8 bases aligning to TRBD1. Trimming took 7 bases from V and 1 from J; bases not matched to a gene: 12. CDR1 is SGHRS, CDR2 YFSETQ, per germline. This CDR3 contains 17 residues. The DNA of the CDR3 is TGCGCCAGCGCCCCGCGGGCCGGGACAGGGAACACCGGGGAGCTGTTTTTT. Translating gives CASAPRAGTGNTGELFF.

V and J are TRBV7-8 and TRBJ2-7, with D maybe TRBD1 (5 bases). Trimming pared 5 bases from V and 0 bases from J, leaving 20 bases between. Looked up from germline, CDR1 is SGHVS and CDR2 is FQNEAQ. CDR3 length: 17 residues. The CDR3 loop reads CASSQDRTTAGSYEQYF. The CDR3 DNA sequence: TGTGCCAGCAGCCAAGATCGGACGACAGCCGGCTCCTACGAGCAGTACTTC.

The chain couples TRBV7-2 to TRBJ1-2; D gene unclear. With 3 bases removed from V and 8 bases from J, the gap between germline ends came to 10 bases. The CDR3 loop spans 12 amino acids. The germline V gene encodes CDR1 SGHTA and CDR2 FQGNSA. Here the CDR3 DNA reads TGTGCCAGCAGCTTCGGGGATCAAGGCTACACCTTC. Protein: CASSFGDQGYTF.

The chain joins TRBV10-3 to TRBJ1-4; no definite D call. V was pared by 3 bases and J by 0 bases, with 8 bases between. The germline gives CDR1 ENHRY, CDR2 SYGVKD. The CDR3 runs 15 residues. DNA for the CDR3: TGTGCCATCAGTGACCGGAGTGCAACTAATGAAAAACTGTTTTTT. Translating gives CAISDRSATNEKLFF.

This clone was detected only a few times. The J gene is TRBJ1-2, the V gene TRBV30; unclear D gene. The CDR3 is made up of 12 amino acids. CDR1 and CDR2 (germline): GTSNPN, SVGIG (reference sequence). Trimming took 3 bases from V and 1 from J, leaving 6 bases between them. The CDR3 loop is CAWSQVNYGYTF. CDR3 sequence (DNA): TGTGCCTGGAGCCAAGTTAACTATGGCTACACCTTC. The variable domain in full, with the rest retrieved from reference TRBV30 and TRBJ1-2, is SQTIHQWPATLVQPVGSPLSLECTVEGTSNPNLYWYRQAAGRGLQLLFYSVGIGQISSEVPQNLSASRPQDRQFILSSKKLLLSDSGFYLCAWSQVNYGYTFGSGTRLTVV.

With respect to this clone: Other DNA variants within this sample encode the same CDR3. The V call is TRBV6-5, the J call TRBJ1-2, with TRBD1 as a possible D gene (5 bases). The V gene's germline CDR1 is MNHEY and CDR2 SVGAGI. V dropped 5 bases and J dropped 3 bases, with 10 bases sitting between them. This CDR3 is built from 13 residues. The CDR3 region is CASSRGSDYGYTF. CDR3 DNA: TGTGCCAGCAGTAGGGGATCCGACTATGGCTACACCTTC.

The chain joins TRBV30 to TRBJ1-4; 7 bases agree with TRBD1. V lost 4 bases and J lost 3; bases outside the gene matches: 8. The CDR3 extends over 15 amino acids. Germline V gives CDR1 GTSNPN, CDR2 SVGIG (reference sequence). As DNA, the CDR3 is TGTGCCTGGAACGGGCCAGGGGGGGCTAATGAAAAACTGTTTTTT. Amino acids: CAWNGPGGANEKLFF.

The gene calls are TRBV27 and TRBJ1-4; 7 bases fit TRBD1. CDR1 is MNHEY, CDR2 SMNVEV, per germline (reference sequence). Germline trimming cut 5 bases from V and 6 bases from J; bases unmatched to any gene: 9. The CDR3 is made up of 15 amino acids. This CDR3 reads CASSPRQGWDEKLFF. CDR3 DNA sequence: TGTGCCAGCAGTCCGAGACAGGGTTGGGATGAAAAACTGTTTTTT.

The V and J genes are TRBV7-2 and TRBJ1-4; D perhaps matches TRBD1 (6 bases). V was cut by 4 bases and J by 5 bases, with 14 bases left in between. CDR3 length: 15 amino acids. CDR1 and CDR2 (germline): SGHTA, FQGNSA. In nucleotides, the CDR3 is TGTGCCAGCAGCTGGGCTGAGGGGGAAAATGAAAAACTGTTTTTT. Its protein is CASSWAEGENEKLFF.

The chain uses TRBV6-5 and TRBJ1-1; 7 positions agree with TRBD1. Trimming at V came to 6 bases and at J to 5 bases, leaving 6 bases not matched to a gene. This CDR3 is 13 amino acids long. The germline V gene encodes CDR1 MNHEY and CDR2 SVGAGI. DNA for the CDR3: TGTGCCAGCAGACAGGGGAGAGGGACTGAAGCTTTCTTT. Amino acids: CASRQGRGTEAFF.